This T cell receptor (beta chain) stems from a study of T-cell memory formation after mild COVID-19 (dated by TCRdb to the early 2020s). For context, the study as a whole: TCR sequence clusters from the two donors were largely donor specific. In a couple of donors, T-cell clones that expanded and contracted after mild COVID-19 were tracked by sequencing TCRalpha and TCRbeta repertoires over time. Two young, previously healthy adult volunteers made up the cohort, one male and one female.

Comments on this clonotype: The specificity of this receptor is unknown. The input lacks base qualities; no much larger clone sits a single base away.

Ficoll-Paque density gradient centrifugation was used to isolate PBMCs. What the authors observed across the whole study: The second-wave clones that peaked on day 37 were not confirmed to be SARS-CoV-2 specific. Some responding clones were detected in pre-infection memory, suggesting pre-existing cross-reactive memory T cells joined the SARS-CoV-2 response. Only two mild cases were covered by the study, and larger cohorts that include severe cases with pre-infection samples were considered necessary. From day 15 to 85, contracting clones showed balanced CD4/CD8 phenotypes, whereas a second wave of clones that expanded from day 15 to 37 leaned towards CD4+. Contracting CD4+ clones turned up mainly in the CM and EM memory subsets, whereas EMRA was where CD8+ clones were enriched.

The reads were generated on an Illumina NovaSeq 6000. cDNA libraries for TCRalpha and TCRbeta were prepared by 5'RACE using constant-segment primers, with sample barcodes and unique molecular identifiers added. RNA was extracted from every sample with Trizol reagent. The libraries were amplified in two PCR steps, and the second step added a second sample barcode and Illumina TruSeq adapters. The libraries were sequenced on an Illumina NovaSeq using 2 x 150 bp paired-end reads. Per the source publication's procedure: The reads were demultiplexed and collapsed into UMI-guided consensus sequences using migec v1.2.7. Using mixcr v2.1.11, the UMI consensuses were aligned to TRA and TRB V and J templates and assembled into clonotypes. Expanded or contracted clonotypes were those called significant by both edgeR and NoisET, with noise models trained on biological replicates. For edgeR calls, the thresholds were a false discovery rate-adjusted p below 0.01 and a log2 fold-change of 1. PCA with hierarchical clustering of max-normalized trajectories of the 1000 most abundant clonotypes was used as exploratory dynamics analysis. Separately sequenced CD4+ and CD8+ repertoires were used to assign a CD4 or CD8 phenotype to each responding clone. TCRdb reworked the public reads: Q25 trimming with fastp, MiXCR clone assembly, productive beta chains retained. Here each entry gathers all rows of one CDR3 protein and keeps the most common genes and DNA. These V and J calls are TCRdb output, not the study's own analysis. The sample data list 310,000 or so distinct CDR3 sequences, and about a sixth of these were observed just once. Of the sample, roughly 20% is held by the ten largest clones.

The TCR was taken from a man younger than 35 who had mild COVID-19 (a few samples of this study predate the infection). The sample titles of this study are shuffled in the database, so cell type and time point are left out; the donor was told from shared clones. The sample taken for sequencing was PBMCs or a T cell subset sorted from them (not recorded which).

The CDR3 reads as follows: CASSLMLGSSYNEQFF. The base sequence is TGCGCCAGCAGCTTGATGCTAGGGAGCTCCTACAATGAGCAGTTCTTC. The sequence joins TRBV5-1 to TRBJ2-1, with TRBD2 tentatively as D gene (5 bases match). Trimming takes 1 base from V and 0 bases from J, and the germline ends sit 11 bases apart. Measured from the cysteine to the phenylalanine, the CDR3 is 16 residues long. Left in the record is the CDR3 DNA by itself, 48 bases read in frame from the first base. From the germline V gene, CDR1 is SGHRS and CDR2 is YFSETQ.